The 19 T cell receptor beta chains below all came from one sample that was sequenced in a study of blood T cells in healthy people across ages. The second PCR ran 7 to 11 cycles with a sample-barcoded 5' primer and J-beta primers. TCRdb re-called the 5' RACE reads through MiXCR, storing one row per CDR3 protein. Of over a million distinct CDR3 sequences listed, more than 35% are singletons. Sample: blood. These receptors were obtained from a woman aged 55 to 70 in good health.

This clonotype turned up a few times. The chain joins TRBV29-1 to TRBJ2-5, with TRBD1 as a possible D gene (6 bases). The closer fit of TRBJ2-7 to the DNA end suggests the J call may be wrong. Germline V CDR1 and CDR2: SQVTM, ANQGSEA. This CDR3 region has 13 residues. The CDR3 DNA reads TGCAGCGTTGTTACAGGGCGTGGAGGCGAGCAGTACTTC. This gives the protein CSVVTGRGGEQYF.

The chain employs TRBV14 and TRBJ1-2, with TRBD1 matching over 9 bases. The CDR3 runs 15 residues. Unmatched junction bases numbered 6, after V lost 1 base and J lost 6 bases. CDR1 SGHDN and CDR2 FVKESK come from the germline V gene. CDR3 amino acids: CASSQVTGTGNGYTF. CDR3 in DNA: TGTGCCAGCAGCCAAGTTACCGGGACAGGGAATGGCTACACCTTC.

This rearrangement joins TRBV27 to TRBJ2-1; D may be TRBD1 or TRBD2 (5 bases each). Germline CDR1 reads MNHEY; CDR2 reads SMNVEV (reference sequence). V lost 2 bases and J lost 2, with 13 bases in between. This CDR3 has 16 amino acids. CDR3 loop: CASSLGTPGAYNEQFF. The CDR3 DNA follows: TGTGCCAGCAGTTTAGGGACCCCTGGGGCCTACAATGAGCAGTTCTTC.

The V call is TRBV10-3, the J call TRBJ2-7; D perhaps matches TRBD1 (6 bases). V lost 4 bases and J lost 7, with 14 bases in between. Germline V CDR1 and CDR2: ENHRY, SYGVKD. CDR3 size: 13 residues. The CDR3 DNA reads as TGTGCCATCAGTGCGGGCAGGGGTTATGAGCAGTACTTC. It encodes CAISAGRGYEQYF.

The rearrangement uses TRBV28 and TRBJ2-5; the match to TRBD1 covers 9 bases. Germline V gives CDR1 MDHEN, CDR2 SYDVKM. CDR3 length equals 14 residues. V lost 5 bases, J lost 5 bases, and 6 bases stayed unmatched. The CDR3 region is CASSVGTGSETQYF. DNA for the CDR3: TGTGCCAGCAGTGTCGGGACAGGGAGTGAGACCCAGTACTTC. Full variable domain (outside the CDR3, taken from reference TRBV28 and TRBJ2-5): DVKVTQSSRYLVKRTGEKVFLECVQDMDHENMFWYRQDPGLGLRLIYFSYDVKMKEKGDIPEGYSVSREKKERFSLILESASTNQTSMYLCASSVGTGSETQYFGPGTRLLVL.

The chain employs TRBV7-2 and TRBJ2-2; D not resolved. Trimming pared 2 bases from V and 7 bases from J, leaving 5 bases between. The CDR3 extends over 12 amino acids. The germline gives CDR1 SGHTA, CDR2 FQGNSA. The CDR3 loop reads CASSLNDGELFF. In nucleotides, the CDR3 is TGTGCCAGCAGCTTAAACGACGGGGAGCTGTTTTTT.

The CDR3 region is CASSFKAGDHNEQFF. CDR3 nucleotides: TGTGCCAGCAGTTTTAAGGCAGGGGACCACAATGAGCAGTTCTTC. The chain links TRBV27 to TRBJ2-1; maybe TRBD1 (6 bases). CDR3 size: 15 residues. Per germline, CDR1 MNHEY and CDR2 SMNVEV (reference sequence). V was cut by 3 bases and J by 5 bases, with 14 bases left in between.

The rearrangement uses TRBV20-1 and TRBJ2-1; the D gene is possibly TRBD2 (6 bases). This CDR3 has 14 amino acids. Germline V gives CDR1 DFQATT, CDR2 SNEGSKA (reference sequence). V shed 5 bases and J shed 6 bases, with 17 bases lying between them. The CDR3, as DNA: TGCAGTGCTGCGCGGGATACTACGTCCAATGAGCAGTTCTTC. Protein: CSAARDTTSNEQFF.

CDR3 nucleotide sequence: TGTGCCAGCAGCTCCTCAACAGGGGTAACAGATACGCAGTATTTT. Translated, it gives CASSSSTGVTDTQYF. This rearrangement joins TRBV7-8 to TRBJ2-3; 7 bases are a match to TRBD1. This CDR3 is 15 amino acids long. J gave up 3 bases and V 4 bases, and 7 bases lay outside the gene matches. The germline gives CDR1 SGHVS, CDR2 FQNEAQ.

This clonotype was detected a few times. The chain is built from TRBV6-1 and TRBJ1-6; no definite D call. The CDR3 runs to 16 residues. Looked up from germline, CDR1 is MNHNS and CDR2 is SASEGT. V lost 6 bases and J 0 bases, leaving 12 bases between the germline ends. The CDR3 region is CASSVITSSYNSPLHF. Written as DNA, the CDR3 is TGTGCCAGCAGCGTCATCACCAGCTCCTATAATTCACCCCTCCACTTT.

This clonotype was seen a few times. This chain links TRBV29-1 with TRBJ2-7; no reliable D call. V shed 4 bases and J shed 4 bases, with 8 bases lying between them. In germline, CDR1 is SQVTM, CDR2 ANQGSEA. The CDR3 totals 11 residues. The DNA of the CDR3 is TGCAGCGTTGGCAGCGTTTACGAGCAGTACTTC. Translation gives CSVGSVYEQYF.

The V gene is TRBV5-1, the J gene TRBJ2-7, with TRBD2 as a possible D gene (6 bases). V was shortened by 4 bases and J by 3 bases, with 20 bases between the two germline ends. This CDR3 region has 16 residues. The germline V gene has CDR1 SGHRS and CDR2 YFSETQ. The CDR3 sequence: CASSVRESGDFYEQYF. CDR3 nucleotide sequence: TGCGCCAGCAGCGTACGAGAGTCGGGAGACTTCTACGAGCAGTACTTC.

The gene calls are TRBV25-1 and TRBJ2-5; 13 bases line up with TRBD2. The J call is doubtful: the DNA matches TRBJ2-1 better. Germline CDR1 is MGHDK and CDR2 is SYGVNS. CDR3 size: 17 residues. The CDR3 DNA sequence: TGTGCCAGCAGTAAGGGACTAGCGGGGATGTACCAAGAGACCCAGTTCTTC. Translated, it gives CASSKGLAGMYQETQFF.

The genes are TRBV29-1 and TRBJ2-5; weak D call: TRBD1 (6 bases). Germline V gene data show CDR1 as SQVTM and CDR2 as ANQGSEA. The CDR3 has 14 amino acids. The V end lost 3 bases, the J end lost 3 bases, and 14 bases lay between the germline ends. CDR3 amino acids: CSVDARGWEETQYF. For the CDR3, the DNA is TGCAGCGTTGACGCTAGGGGGTGGGAAGAGACCCAGTACTTC.

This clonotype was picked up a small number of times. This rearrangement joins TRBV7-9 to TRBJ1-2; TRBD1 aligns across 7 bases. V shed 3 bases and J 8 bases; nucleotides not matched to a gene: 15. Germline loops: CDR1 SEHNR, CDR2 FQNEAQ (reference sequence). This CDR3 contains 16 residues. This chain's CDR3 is CASSLGQPIAIGGYTF. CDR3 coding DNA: TGTGCCAGCAGCTTGGGACAGCCCATTGCTATAGGCGGCTACACCTTC.

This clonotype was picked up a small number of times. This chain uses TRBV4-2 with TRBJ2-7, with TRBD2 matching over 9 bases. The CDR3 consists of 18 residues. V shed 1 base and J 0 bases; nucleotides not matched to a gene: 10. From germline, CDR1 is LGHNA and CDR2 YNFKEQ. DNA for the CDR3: TGTGCCAGCAGCCAAGCGGCTAGCGGGATAGGGGGCTCCTACGAGCAGTACTTC. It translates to CASSQAASGIGGSYEQYF.

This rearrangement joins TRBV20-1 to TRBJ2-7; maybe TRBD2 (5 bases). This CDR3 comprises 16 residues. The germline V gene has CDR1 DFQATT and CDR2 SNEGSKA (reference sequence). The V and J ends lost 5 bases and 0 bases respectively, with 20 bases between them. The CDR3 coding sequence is TGCAGTGCTGCAACTACTAGAAGGTCGACCTCCTACGAGCAGTACTTC. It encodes CSAATTRRSTSYEQYF.

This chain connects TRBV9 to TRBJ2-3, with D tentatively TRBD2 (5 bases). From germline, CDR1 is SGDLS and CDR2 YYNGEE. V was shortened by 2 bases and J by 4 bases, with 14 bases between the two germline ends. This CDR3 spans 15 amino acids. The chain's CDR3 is CASSVSGSSSDTQYF. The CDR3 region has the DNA TGTGCCAGCAGCGTTTCGGGGAGTTCCTCAGATACGCAGTATTTT.

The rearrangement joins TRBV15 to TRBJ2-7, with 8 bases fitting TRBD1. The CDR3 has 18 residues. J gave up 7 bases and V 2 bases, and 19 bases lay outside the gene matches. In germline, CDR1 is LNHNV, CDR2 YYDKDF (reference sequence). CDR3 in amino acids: CATSRFRITGGSYNEQYF. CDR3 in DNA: TGTGCCACCAGCAGATTTCGTATTACAGGGGGGTCTTACAATGAGCAGTACTTC.